This entry is about one T cell receptor beta chain. Generated by immunoSEQ multiplex PCR, the TCRdb table keeps only in-frame clones and is missing some. The sample records approximately 120,000 clones, roughly 85% being singletons. This sample stems from a study of blood T cell repertoires in COVID-19. Study-level information: COVID-19 samples, acute and convalescent, were from the United States, Italy and Spain. T cells, B-cell-depleted T cells, or PBMCs supplied cDNA or gDNA.

The J segment lost 9 bases and the V segment lost 4 bases, leaving 6 bases of the junction unmatched. Germline lookup yields CDR1 SGHNT and CDR2 YENEEA. This CDR3 has 14 amino acids. The clonotype originates from a human donor in a cohort sampled during active COVID-19. Sequenced sample: peripheral blood. This chain links TRBV11-3 with TRBJ2-2; 9 positions agree with TRBD1. The CDR3 DNA follows: TGTGCCAGCAGCTCGGACAGGGGACTCAGGGAGCTGTTTTTT. Protein product: CASSSDRGLRELFF. Variable domain in full (rest from reference TRBV11-3 and TRBJ2-2): EAGVVQSPRYKIIEKKQPVAFWCNPISGHNTLYWYLQNLGQGPELLIRYENEEAVDDSQLPKDRFSAERLKGVDSTLKIQPAELGDSAVYLCASSSDRGLRELFFGEGSRLTVL.